Listed below are T cell receptor beta chains from one sample, sequenced in a study of molecular identifiers for immune sequencing clone quantification. TCRdb passed the PCR reads through MiXCR, listing each CDR3 protein once. Of around 65,000 distinct CDR3 sequences listed, roughly 17% are singletons. The sequencing sample was made of naive CD8+ T cells from blood, with Jurkat cell RNA spiked in. The origin of the receptors is a human donor in good health. Some libraries in this study had Jurkat cell RNA spiked in. Both conserved end residues are part of each CDR3. Each record gives: D gene, J gene, V gene, CDR3 protein. The D gene is left open where the match is weak.

- TRBJ1-4 TRBV3-1 CASSPDPARGAINEKLFF
- TRBJ2-7 TRBV15 CATSRTNSYEQYF
- TRBJ2-1 TRBV7-6 CASSLEWGTFSYNEQFF
- TRBJ2-2 TRBV7-9 CASYYTVVFSSGELFF
- TRBJ2-5 TRBV27 CASIAIQEPETQYF
- TRBJ2-3 TRBV24-1 CATSVDSTDTRYF
TRBD2 TRBJ2-5 TRBV4-1 CASSQNRLAGGETQYF
- TRBJ2-2 TRBV11-1 CASSQDGPNTGELFF
- TRBJ2-3 TRBV29-1 CSAQGGDTDTQYF
TRBD2 TRBJ2-7 TRBV20-1 CSARDLGVAGAHEQYF
TRBD1 TRBJ2-7 TRBV4-1 CASSRDPGQGDEQYF
- TRBJ2-1 TRBV2 CASSESASYNEQFF
- TRBJ2-7 TRBV7-2 CASSWGTGAAYEQYF
TRBD2 TRBJ2-7 TRBV7-8 CASSLGGASGSWFYEQYF
TRBD1 TRBJ2-7 TRBV27 CASSLLQGGIEQYF
- TRBJ1-2 TRBV27 CASSFRDNYGYTF
- TRBJ1-2 TRBV29-1 CSVTGTSNYGYTF
- TRBJ2-1 TRBV27 CASSPGPGERYTEQFF
- TRBJ2-3 TRBV27 CASSLLGITDTQYF
- TRBJ1-1 TRBV7-6 CASSNIGEAEAFF
TRBD1 TRBJ2-3 TRBV7-9 CASSTTRGPALDTQYF
- TRBJ2-7 TRBV6-2/TRBV6-3 CASNTGIPQGQYF
- TRBJ1-1 TRBV27 CASSLARANTEAFF
- TRBJ2-7 TRBV2 CASQGVTLALSYEQYF
- TRBJ2-2 TRBV19 CASTHGRGRDTGELFF
- TRBJ2-7 TRBV5-6 CASGPGHTTYEQYF
- TRBJ1-1 TRBV29-1 CSVYQGGTEAFF
- TRBJ2-7 TRBV27 CASSTWGAYEQYF
TRBD1 TRBJ1-4 TRBV6-5 CASSHRGDNEKLFF
- TRBJ1-2 TRBV7-9 CASTSPYADGYTF
TRBD1 TRBJ1-1 TRBV30 CAWTTGIRNTEAFF
- TRBJ1-1 TRBV6-1 CASSADPWWEDEWNTEAFF
TRBD2 TRBJ2-5 TRBV2 CASKDPSGVQETQYF
- TRBJ2-3 TRBV6-6 CASSDQQGSDTQYF
- TRBJ2-1 TRBV18 CASSPPALEVEDEQFF
- TRBJ1-5 TRBV7-9 CASSLGGLRGQPQHF
- TRBJ2-7 TRBV30 CAWSVAAPGEQYF
- TRBJ2-3 TRBV28 CASTKSGGKGTDTRYF
- TRBJ1-1 TRBV7-6 CASSSGHNPAEAFF
TRBD1 TRBJ1-1 TRBV4-1 CASRPTGRSEAFF
- TRBJ1-6 TRBV7-3 CASSLRGDYNSPLHF
TRBD2 TRBJ2-6 TRBV6-2/TRBV6-3 CTSSYEASGSVFLSSGANVLTF
- TRBJ1-2 TRBV12-3/TRBV12-4 CASSLVGGYTF
- TRBJ1-4 TRBV7-6 CASSLESGINEKLFF
- TRBJ2-1 TRBV30 CAWSRNEQFF
TRBD2 TRBJ2-2 TRBV9 CASSTPGGRDNTGELFF
- TRBJ2-2 TRBV29-1 CSVVVTGELFF
- TRBJ2-4 TRBV29-1 CSEGKNIQYF